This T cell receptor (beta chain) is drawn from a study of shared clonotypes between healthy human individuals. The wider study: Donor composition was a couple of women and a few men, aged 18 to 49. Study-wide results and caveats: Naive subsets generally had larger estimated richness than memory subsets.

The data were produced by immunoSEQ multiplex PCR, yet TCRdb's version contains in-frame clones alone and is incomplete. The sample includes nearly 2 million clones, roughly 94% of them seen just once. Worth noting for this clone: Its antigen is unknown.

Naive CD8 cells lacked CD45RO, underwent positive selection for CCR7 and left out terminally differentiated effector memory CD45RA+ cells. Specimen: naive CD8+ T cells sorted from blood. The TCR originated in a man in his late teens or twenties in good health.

The CDR3 is CASSVTGFSNSPLHF. CDR3 sequence (DNA): TGTGCCAGCAGCGTGACTGGATTTTCTAATTCACCCCTCCACTTT. The chain recombines TRBV25-1 with TRBJ1-6; D is undetermined. The CDR3 sequence is 15 residues long. Trimming shortened V by 6 bases and J by 6 bases, and 15 bases separated the two germline ends. Germline CDR1 MGHDK, CDR2 SYGVNS.